This is a list of T cell receptor beta chains from one sample in a study of T-cell reconstitution after alpha-beta-depleted transplantation in children. From the PCR reads, TCRdb called clonotypes with MiXCR, one entry per CDR3 protein. The sample contains 200,000 to 250,000 distinct CDR3 sequences, 20% to 30% of which appear only once. Material: PBMCs, mostly from graft donor cells, obtained 360 days after TCRalphabeta/CD19-depleted stem cell transplant. The receptors originated from a female patient between 2 and 10 years old who had a stem cell transplant for congenital amegakaryocytic thrombocytopenia, so the T cells may come from the graft donor. The CDR3 runs from the conserved cysteine through the conserved F or W. A D gene is named only where the DNA matches it firmly. Part of the rows lack a size; the others show once, few, many or a class for expanded clones.

D	V	size	J	DNA	CDR3
TRBD1	TRBV6-1	NA	TRBJ1-2	TGTGCCAGCAGACTAGGGACAGGGCCCTATGGCTACACCTTC	CASRLGTGPYGYTF
NA	TRBV5-5	NA	TRBJ2-7	TGTGCCAGCAGCATTCTGTTCTCAAGGCAGTACGAGCAGTACTTC	CASSILFSRQYEQYF
TRBD1	TRBV5-1	many	TRBJ2-7	TGCGCCAGCAGCACCGCCCCAGACAGGGTGCCCTACGAGCAGTACTTC	CASSTAPDRVPYEQYF
NA	TRBV4-3	NA	TRBJ1-4	TGCGCCAGCAGCCAAGATATTAATAGGGATCTAGGGGAAAAACTGTTTTTT	CASSQDINRDLGEKLFF
NA	TRBV4-1	NA	TRBJ2-3	TGCGCCAGCAGCCCCCCGTGGACAGATACGCAGTATTTT	CASSPPWTDTQYF
TRBD1	TRBV20-1	NA	TRBJ2-7	TGCAGTGCAGGGGGCCGCGGCGAGCAGTACTTC	CSAGGRGEQYF
TRBD2	TRBV6-2/TRBV6-3	NA	TRBJ2-1	TGTGCCAGCAGTCGACTAGCGGGCAATGAGCAGTTCTTC	CASSRLAGNEQFF
TRBD2	TRBV28	few	TRBJ2-7	TGTGCCAGCAGTTTATCTAGCGGCTACGAGCAGTACTTC	CASSLSSGYEQYF
NA	TRBV24-1	NA	TRBJ1-1	TGTGCCACCAGTGATTTCGATCTTGAAGCTTTCTTT	CATSDFDLEAFF
NA	TRBV20-1	NA	TRBJ2-3	TGCAGTGCTAAAGCGGGCGGGGGCACAGATACGCAGTATTTT	CSAKAGGGTDTQYF
NA	TRBV20-1	NA	TRBJ2-1	TGCAGCGCCTTTGAAGCATATGACAATGAGCAGTTCTTC	CSAFEAYDNEQFF
TRBD1	TRBV4-3	NA	TRBJ2-7	TGCGCCAGCAGCCAGTTATTCGGGACAGGGTACTACGAGCAGTACTTC	CASSQLFGTGYYEQYF
TRBD1	TRBV4-2	NA	TRBJ2-1	TGTGCCAGCAGCCAAGAACAGGTGGACAGGGTCAATGAGCAGTTCTTC	CASSQEQVDRVNEQFF
TRBD2	TRBV2	few	TRBJ2-1	TGTGCCAGCAGTCCACGGGGACTAGCGCCCTACAATGAGCAGTTCTTC	CASSPRGLAPYNEQFF
TRBD2	TRBV7-2	NA	TRBJ2-3	TGTGCCAGCAGCCCCAAAAGGACTAGCTTCCCAGATACGCAGTATTTT	CASSPKRTSFPDTQYF
NA	TRBV12-3/TRBV12-4	many	TRBJ1-1	TGTGCCAGCAGTTTTTCGCGGTCCGGAGCTTTCTTT	CASSFSRSGAFF
NA	TRBV7-9	NA	TRBJ2-2	TGTGCCAGCAGCTTCCAGGTCTACTTGCCAGAAACCGGGGAGCTGTTTTTT	CASSFQVYLPETGELFF
TRBD2	TRBV7-7	few	TRBJ2-2	TGTGCCAGCAGCTTAGGACTAGCGGGGGTCGGCGGGGAGCTGTTTTTT	CASSLGLAGVGGELFF
NA	TRBV7-2	NA	TRBJ2-7	TGTGCCACCCGGGGCGGGATGTGGGCGTGGCAGTACTTC	CATRGGMWAWQYF